This T cell receptor beta chain appears in the sequencing data of a study of response to subunit inactivated influenza vaccine. General study findings and limits: The authors proposed limited new T cell recruitment per seasonal influenza vaccination.

TCRdb redid the calling of the RT-PCR reads with MiXCR, one entry per CDR3 protein. The sample carries fewer than 800,000 distinct CDR3 sequences, 15% to 17% recorded once. As regards this clonotype: Antigen unknown.

The sequence was obtained from a man aged 45-65 years who received an inactivated influenza vaccine. The material was PBMCs from blood, obtained about 11 days after vaccination.

CDR3 bases: TGCAGTGCAGACAGGAGTAGCACAGATACGCAGTATTTT. Translation: CSADRSSTDTQYF. The V call is TRBV20-1, the J call TRBJ2-3, with D possibly matching TRBD1 (6 bases). Deletions cut 6 bases from V and 0 bases from J, with 10 bases between. Germline assignment: CDR1 DFQATT and CDR2 SNEGSKA (reference sequence). The CDR3 extends over 13 amino acids.